This entry lists 23 T cell receptor beta chains sequenced from one sample in a study of blood T cell repertoires in COVID-19. The data were produced by immunoSEQ multiplex PCR, yet TCRdb's version contains in-frame clones alone and is incomplete. The sample yields under 140,000 clones, approximately 85% seen once. Sequenced sample: peripheral blood. The origin of the receptors is a woman in her sixties or seventies with acute or convalescent COVID-19.

This clone came up a few times. The V gene is TRBV19, the J gene TRBJ2-7; no clear D gene. CDR3 size: 13 residues. The V gene lost 4 bases and the J gene lost 7 bases, with 14 bases spanning the gap. CDR1 is LNHDA, CDR2 SQIVND, per germline (reference sequence). The CDR3 DNA follows: TGTGCCAGTAGTAACCCCCTGGGCCGGGAGCAGTACTTC. It encodes CASSNPLGREQYF.

The chain recombines TRBV24-1 with TRBJ1-2, with a weak D call TRBD1 (6 bases). Germline assignment: CDR1 KGHDR and CDR2 SFDVKD. The CDR3 runs to 14 residues. With 4 bases removed from V and 6 bases from J, the gap between germline ends came to 14 bases. CDR3 region: CATSDYNSGDGYTF. In DNA, the CDR3 is TGTGCCACCAGTGACTACAATTCAGGGGATGGCTACACCTTC.

The rearrangement links TRBV6-2 or TRBV6-3 to TRBJ2-7; TRBD2 matches 7 bases. Germline V CDR1 and CDR2: MNHEY, SVGEGT. The J segment lost 2 bases and the V segment lost 2 bases, leaving 6 bases of the junction unmatched. This CDR3 is built from 15 residues. CDR3 coding DNA: TGTGCCAGCAGTTACAGTGGGGGGGTGACCTACGAGCAGTACTTC. Translating gives CASSYSGGVTYEQYF.

In regard to this clone: Compared with germline, one end of the junction differs, possibly owing to a read error. The chain combines TRBV5-1 with TRBJ2-3, with TRBD2 matching 9 bases. Per the germline V gene, CDR1 is SGHRS and CDR2 is YFSETQ. The CDR3 runs to 14 residues. In nucleotides, the CDR3 is TGCGCCAGCATTGGGATAGCGGGGGTCGATACACAGTATTTT. Translation: CASIGIAGVDTQYF.

The rearrangement uses TRBV19 and TRBJ2-2; D is unresolved. Trimming shortened V by 3 bases and J by 3 bases, and 11 bases separated the two germline ends. This CDR3 has 15 amino acids. The germline V gene encodes CDR1 LNHDA and CDR2 SQIVND (reference sequence). This CDR3 reads CASSIQRQDTGELFF. In DNA form, the CDR3 reads TGTGCCAGTAGTATCCAAAGGCAGGACACCGGGGAGCTGTTTTTT.

This clone has a handful of counts. The chain carries TRBV6-2 or TRBV6-3 and TRBJ1-3; no firm D call. V lost 5 bases and J 0 bases, leaving 14 bases between the germline ends. This CDR3 is 16 amino acids long. Germline V gene lookup returns CDR1 MNHEY and CDR2 SVGEGT. The CDR3 sequence: CASSTMYPSSGNTIYF. The CDR3 region has the DNA TGTGCCAGCAGTACCATGTACCCGAGCTCTGGAAACACCATATATTTT.

The J gene is TRBJ1-1, the V gene TRBV7-9; no clear D gene. Germline CDR1 reads SEHNR; CDR2 reads FQNEAQ (reference sequence). The CDR3 runs 11 residues. V was shortened by 5 bases and J by 8 bases, with 9 bases between the two germline ends. CDR3 DNA sequence: TGTGCCAGCAGCGACACGGGGGAAGCTTTCTTT. It codes for CASSDTGEAFF.

The chain links TRBV7-9 to TRBJ1-6; perhaps TRBD1 as D (5 bases). There are 15 residues in the CDR3. Trimming removed 2 bases from V and 6 bases from J, with 11 bases in between. CDR1 and CDR2 from the germline V gene are SEHNR and FQNEAQ (reference sequence). The CDR3 reads CASSLLGEGNSPLHF. CDR3 coding DNA: TGTGCCAGCAGCTTACTGGGGGAGGGTAATTCACCCCTCCACTTT.

The chain carries TRBV5-4 and TRBJ1-5; no definite D call. The V and J ends lost 2 bases and 5 bases respectively, with 11 bases between them. The CDR3 extends over 14 amino acids. Germline loops: CDR1 SGHNT, CDR2 YYREEE (reference sequence). The CDR3: CASSFYNSDQPQHF. The CDR3 DNA sequence: TGTGCCAGCAGCTTTTATAACAGTGATCAGCCCCAGCATTTT.

This clone has more than one count but fewer than ten. V and J are TRBV4-1 and TRBJ2-4, with D unclear. This CDR3 comprises 16 residues. Germline V gene sequence: CDR1 MGHRA, CDR2 YSYEKL. V dropped 1 base and J dropped 0 bases, with 10 bases sitting between them. CDR3 sequence: CASSQGWPEAKNIQYF. In nucleotides, the CDR3 is TGCGCCAGCAGCCAAGGTTGGCCCGAAGCCAAAAACATTCAGTACTTC.

This clone was picked up a small number of times. CDR3 sequence: CASSPGQGLVYGYTF. CDR3 in DNA: TGTGCCAGCAGCCCCGGACAGGGGCTGGTCTATGGCTACACCTTC. The rearrangement links TRBV7-6 to TRBJ1-2; TRBD1 matches at 9 bases. The germline gives CDR1 SGHVS, CDR2 FNYEAQ. CDR3 length: 15 amino acids. J lost 4 bases, V lost 5 bases, and 8 bases had no gene match. The full variable domain, rest sourced from reference TRBV7-6 and TRBJ1-2, is GAGVSQSPRYKVTKRGQDVALRCDPISGHVSLYWYRQALGQGPEFLTYFNYEAQQDKSGLPNDRFSAERPEGSISTLTIQRTEQRDSAMYRCASSPGQGLVYGYTFGSGTRLTVV.

The chain combines TRBV24-1 with TRBJ2-7; D call uncertain. This CDR3 is 13 amino acids long. V was pared by 4 bases and J by 0 bases, with 6 bases between. Germline CDR1 reads KGHDR; CDR2 reads SFDVKD. The CDR3, as DNA: TGTGCCACCAGTGAGTCCAACTCCTACGAGCAGTACTTC. The encoded protein is CATSESNSYEQYF.

The rearrangement joins TRBV6-6 to TRBJ1-1; 7 nucleotides align to TRBD1. The CDR3 contains 13 residues. Germline loops: CDR1 MNHNY, CDR2 SVGAGI (reference sequence). V was pared by 2 bases and J by 9 bases, with 6 bases of the junction left unmatched. Here the CDR3 DNA reads TGTGCCAGCAGTTACGGCACAGGGGTGCAAGCTTTCTTT. Protein: CASSYGTGVQAFF.

This chain joins TRBV6-1 and TRBJ1-6, with 7 nucleotides matching TRBD1. The germline V gene encodes CDR1 MNHNS and CDR2 SASEGT. Losses at the gene ends were 2 bases for V and 10 bases for J; bases not matched to a gene: 14. CDR3 size: 17 residues. The DNA for the CDR3 is TGTGCCAGCAGTGAAAGGCCGACAGGGACCCAGGGGTCACCCCTCCACTTT. Amino acid sequence: CASSERPTGTQGSPLHF.

V and J are TRBV10-3 and TRBJ1-3, with D perhaps TRBD1 (5 bases). CDR1 and CDR2 from the germline V gene are ENHRY and SYGVKD. This CDR3 has 14 residues. The V end lost 6 bases, the J end lost 2 bases, and 11 bases lay between the germline ends. CDR3 protein: CAIRRGGTGNTIYF. The CDR3 DNA follows: TGTGCCATCAGGAGGGGAGGGACTGGAAACACCATATATTTT.

J is TRBJ2-5 and V is TRBV6-1, with 7 bases matching TRBD2. The CDR3 runs to 14 residues. CDR1 is MNHNS, CDR2 SASEGT, per germline. Germline trimming cut 1 base from V and 7 bases from J; bases unmatched to any gene: 6. DNA of the CDR3: TGTGCCAGCAGTGAAGGGACTCCGGGGGGGACCCAGTACTTC. Protein product: CASSEGTPGGTQYF.

The DNA of the CDR3 is TGTGCCAGCAGCCAAGCACGGGGACTAAACACTGAAGCTTTCTTT. Its protein is CASSQARGLNTEAFF. The chain joins TRBV4-2 to TRBJ1-1; perhaps TRBD1 as D (5 bases). This CDR3 has 15 amino acids. Trimming cost V 1 base and J 2 bases, with 11 bases left between them. CDR1 is LGHNA and CDR2 is YNFKEQ in the germline V gene.

The J gene is TRBJ2-1, the V gene TRBV24-1, with a possible D match to TRBD1 (6 bases). The CDR3 is 16 residues long. V was pared by 0 bases and J by 1 base, with 9 bases between. CDR1 is KGHDR, CDR2 SFDVKD, per germline. In DNA, the CDR3 is TGTGCCACCAGTGATTTGGTCAGGGGATCCTACAATGAGCAGTTCTTC. Translated: CATSDLVRGSYNEQFF.

The chain has TRBV7-3 and TRBJ2-2, with a tentative D call TRBD1 (6 bases). Germline V gene sequence: CDR1 SGHTA, CDR2 FQGTGA. The length of the CDR3 is 16 residues. Trimming removed 4 bases at V and 4 bases at J, with 16 bases between. This CDR3 is CASSSNQGYGTGELFF. The CDR3 DNA is TGTGCCAGCAGCTCAAACCAGGGGTATGGCACCGGGGAGCTGTTTTTT. Together with reference TRBV7-3 and TRBJ2-2, the CDR3 gives the full variable domain: GAGVSQTPSNKVTEKGKYVELRCDPISGHTALYWYRQSLGQGPEFLIYFQGTGAADDSGLPNDRFFAVRPEGSVSTLKIQRTERGDSAVYLCASSSNQGYGTGELFFGEGSRLTVL.

This CDR3 reads CASRPNGVAYEQYF. The CDR3 coding sequence is TGCGCCAGCAGACCCAACGGGGTTGCCTACGAGCAGTACTTC. The rearrangement joins TRBV5-1 to TRBJ2-7; D may be TRBD2 (5 bases). CDR1 SGHRS and CDR2 YFSETQ come from the germline V gene. The V and J ends lost 5 bases and 2 bases respectively, with 14 bases between them. The CDR3 has 14 amino acids. The variable domain in full, completed from reference TRBV5-1 and TRBJ2-7, reads KAGVTQTPRYLIKTRGQQVTLSCSPISGHRSVSWYQQTPGQGLQFLFEYFSETQRNKGNFPGRFSGRQFSNSRSEMNVSTLELGDSALYLCASRPNGVAYEQYFGPGTRLTVT.

The genes are TRBV4-3 and TRBJ2-4; D is perhaps TRBD2 (5 bases). The CDR3 extends over 18 amino acids. V lost 3 bases and J lost 0, with 18 bases in between. The germline CDR1 and CDR2 sequences are LGHNA and YSLEER. The CDR3, as DNA: TGCGCCAGCAGCCACGGCCCTTCTAGCCTTCTAGCCAAAAACATTCAGTACTTC. The encoded protein is CASSHGPSSLLAKNIQYF.

J is TRBJ2-5 and V is TRBV12-3 or TRBV12-4; no firm D call. This CDR3 is 13 amino acids long. V lost 8 bases to trimming and J lost 1 base, with 11 bases between them. The CDR3 reads CASRAPLQETQYF. CDR3 in DNA: TGTGCCAGCCGAGCTCCCCTCCAAGAGACCCAGTACTTC.

V is TRBV19 and J is TRBJ2-1, with 10 nucleotides matching TRBD2. The CDR3 extends over 15 amino acids. The J segment lost 0 bases and the V segment lost 9 bases, leaving 5 bases of the junction unmatched. CDR1 and CDR2 from the germline V gene are LNHDA and SQIVND (reference sequence). The CDR3 bases are TGTGCCAGCGCCCGGACTAGCGGCTCCTACAATGAGCAGTTCTTC. Translating gives CASARTSGSYNEQFF.